The 18 T cell receptor beta chains reported below all come from one sample, sequenced in a study of OX40 agonist ivuxolimab in advanced cancers. The repertoire was sequenced with immunoSEQ multiplex PCR; TCRdb's copy has only in-frame clones and lacks some. Among tens of thousands of clones listed, 70% to 90% were seen once. This material consisted of CD4+ or CD8+ T cells sorted from blood, taken in a trial of the OX40 agonist ivuxolimab. These receptors all stem from an adult with an advanced solid tumor such as melanoma, head and neck, liver or kidney cancer.

The rearrangement links TRBV2 to TRBJ1-5, with D perhaps TRBD1 (6 bases). Germline loops: CDR1 SNHLY, CDR2 FYNNEI. The CDR3 spans 14 residues. Between the trimmed V and J ends, which lost 6 bases and 3 bases, there was a span of 12 bases. The CDR3 nucleotides read TGTGCCAGCAGCTCCAGGGGTAACAATCAGCCCCAGCATTTT. This translates into CASSSRGNNQPQHF.

V gene TRBV9 combines with J gene TRBJ1-2, with D perhaps matching TRBD1 (6 bases). Germline assignment: CDR1 SGDLS and CDR2 YYNGEE. The V end was cut by 0 bases, the J end by 4 bases, with 19 bases between. The CDR3 extends over 17 amino acids. The CDR3, as DNA: TGTGCCAGCAGCGTAGCTGGGACGGGGGGGGCAGGCTATGGCTACACCTTC. Protein: CASSVAGTGGAGYGYTF.

The DNA for the CDR3 is TGCGCCAGCAGCGTAAGGGTATCGGGTTTCGGCAATGAGCAGTTCTTC. Protein sequence: CASSVRVSGFGNEQFF. The chain employs TRBV5-1 and TRBJ2-1; no firm D call. The V end lost 4 bases, the J end lost 6 bases, and 20 bases lay between the germline ends. This CDR3 has 16 residues. Per the germline V gene, CDR1 is SGHRS and CDR2 is YFSETQ.

CDR3 nucleotide sequence: TGTGCCAGCTCGCTAGGAGGAGCAACTAATGAAAAACTGTTTTTT. This sequence encodes CASSLGGATNEKLFF. This chain connects TRBV18 to TRBJ1-4; D is unclear. Trimming left V 6 bases short and J 0 bases short, with 11 bases between. The V gene's germline CDR1 is KGHSH and CDR2 LQKENI. The CDR3 loop spans 15 amino acids.

Only one count was recorded for this clone. The chain is built from TRBV13 and TRBJ2-6; D is unresolved. The V end lost 4 bases, the J end lost 0 bases, and 4 bases lay between the germline ends. The CDR3 consists of 14 residues. CDR1 and CDR2 from the germline V gene are PRHDT and FYEKMQ (reference sequence). CDR3 DNA sequence: TGTGCCAGCAGCTCCACCTCTGGGGCCAACGTCCTGACTTTC. As protein: CASSSTSGANVLTF. Complete variable domain (other parts from reference TRBV13 and TRBJ2-6): AAGVIQSPRHLIKEKRETATLKCYPIPRHDTVYWYQQGPGQDPQFLISFYEKMQSDKGSIPDRFSAQQFSDYHSELNMSSLELGDSALYFCASSSTSGANVLTFGAGSRLTVL.

This clone was seen only once. The gene calls are TRBV11-1 and TRBJ2-1; no reliable D call. The CDR3 consists of 16 residues. The V gene's germline CDR1 is SGHAT and CDR2 FQDESV (reference sequence). Trimming took 5 bases from V and 3 from J, leaving 17 bases between them. The CDR3 region is CASSPRAGFVYNEQFF. CDR3 nucleotide sequence: TGTGCCAGCAGCCCTCGGGCAGGTTTTGTCTACAATGAGCAGTTCTTC. Variable domain in full (rest from reference TRBV11-1 and TRBJ2-1): EAEVAQSPRYKITEKSQAVAFWCDPISGHATLYWYRQILGQGPELLVQFQDESVVDDSQLPKDRFSAERLKGVDSTLKIQPAELGDSAMYLCASSPRAGFVYNEQFFGPGTRLTVL.

The rearrangement joins TRBV7-8 to TRBJ2-5, with 8 bases matching TRBD1. The germline V gene encodes CDR1 SGHVS and CDR2 FQNEAQ. V was pared by 5 bases and J by 5 bases, with 10 bases of the junction left unmatched. CDR3 length: 15 amino acids. CDR3 residues: CASSPPGGEGETQYF. DNA for the CDR3: TGTGCCAGCAGCCCCCCAGGGGGCGAAGGGGAGACCCAGTACTTC.

The chain is built from TRBV6-5 and TRBJ2-7, with TRBD2 matching 12 bases. This CDR3 spans 14 amino acids. Germline CDR1 is MNHEY and CDR2 is SVGAGI. V lost 5 bases and J lost 4; bases outside the gene matches: 3. CDR3 nucleotide sequence: TGTGCCAGCAGTAACGGACTAGCGGGGTACGAGCAGTACTTC. Translation: CASSNGLAGYEQYF.

This chain connects TRBV2 to TRBJ1-4, with D perhaps TRBD1 (6 bases). Germline V gene lookup returns CDR1 SNHLY and CDR2 FYNNEI. The CDR3 runs 14 residues. Trimming took 7 bases from V and 5 from J, leaving 14 bases between them. The CDR3 nucleotides read TGTGCCAGCACAGGACAGCTCAAAAATGAAAAACTGTTTTTT. Translating it yields CASTGQLKNEKLFF.

In DNA form, the CDR3 reads TGTGCCAGCAGTGACAGAAGCTTCCCCACAGATACGCAGTATTTT. Its protein is CASSDRSFPTDTQYF. J is TRBJ2-3 and V is TRBV6-4, with unresolved D. Trimming removed 2 bases from V and 2 bases from J, with 11 bases in between. CDR1 MRHNA and CDR2 SNTAGT come from the germline V gene. The CDR3 is 15 amino acids.

The J gene is TRBJ1-2, the V gene TRBV5-4; the D is unclear. Germline V CDR1 and CDR2: SGHNT, YYREEE (reference sequence). The V end was cut by 2 bases, the J end by 4 bases, with 12 bases between. The CDR3 totals 14 residues. The CDR3 region has the DNA TGTGCCAGCAGCTTTCCTTCTTCGGGCTATGGCTACACCTTC. Translation: CASSFPSSGYGYTF.

This chain joins TRBV21-1 and TRBJ1-5. TRBV21-1 is a documented pseudogene. The CDR3 is made up of 16 amino acids. The CDR3 sequence is CASSKVGRETGGPQHF. The CDR3 DNA reads as TGTGCCAGCAGCAAAGTGGGTCGGGAGACAGGAGGGCCCCAGCATTTT.

The V and J genes are TRBV5-1 and TRBJ1-1, with D unclear. Trimming took off 0 bases at V and 0 bases at J, with 9 bases between the two ends. The CDR3 is 15 amino acids. Germline assignment: CDR1 SGHRS and CDR2 YFSETQ. The CDR3, as DNA: TGCGCCAGCAGCTTGGTCTCAGGCATGAACACTGAAGCTTTCTTT. It encodes CASSLVSGMNTEAFF.

The chain employs TRBV7-2 and TRBJ1-5; the D is unclear. Trimming cost V 6 bases and J 9 bases, with 12 bases left between them. CDR1 and CDR2 (germline): SGHTA, FQGNSA. CDR3 length: 12 amino acids. The CDR3 loop is CASSPTVWPQHF. The CDR3 nucleotides are TGTGCCAGCAGTCCTACTGTCTGGCCCCAGCATTTT.

The J gene is TRBJ2-7, the V gene TRBV10-3; the D is unclear. The germline V and J ends were trimmed by 2 bases and 0 bases, with 8 bases remaining between them. The CDR3 is 14 residues long. CDR1 is ENHRY and CDR2 is SYGVKD in the germline V gene. The CDR3 loop is CAISEGRSSYEQYF. The CDR3 coding sequence is TGTGCCATCAGTGAGGGCAGGAGCTCCTACGAGCAGTACTTC.

This clone was recorded once. V gene TRBV5-4 combines with J gene TRBJ2-7; D remains unclear. Germline assignment: CDR1 SGHNT and CDR2 YYREEE (reference sequence). The CDR3 is 16 residues long. Trimming took off 2 bases at V and 0 bases at J, with 15 bases between the two ends. DNA of the CDR3: TGTGCCAGCAGCTTAAATCTTGCGGCGAACTCCTACGAGCAGTACTTC. It codes for CASSLNLAANSYEQYF. Based on the CDR3 plus reference TRBV5-4 and TRBJ2-7, the full variable domain is ETGVTQSPTHLIKTRGQQVTLRCSSQSGHNTVSWYQQALGQGPQFIFQYYREEENGRGNFPPRFSGLQFPNYSSELNVNALELDDSALYLCASSLNLAANSYEQYFGPGTRLTVT.

This clone was seen only a few times. This rearrangement joins TRBV9 to TRBJ1-4, with D possibly matching TRBD1 (5 bases). V lost 3 bases and J lost 2, with 11 bases in between. From germline, CDR1 is SGDLS and CDR2 YYNGEE. This CDR3 is built from 15 residues. The CDR3 region has the DNA TGTGCCAGCAGCGCCCGACAGAATACTAATGAAAAACTGTTTTTT. This sequence encodes CASSARQNTNEKLFF.

V gene TRBV18 combines with J gene TRBJ2-5; TRBD1 matches at 8 bases. Trimming removed 6 bases from V and 2 bases from J; junction bases left unmatched: 8. This CDR3 comprises 15 residues. CDR1 is KGHSH and CDR2 is LQKENI in the germline V gene. CDR3 sequence reads: CASSPRGLIQETQYF. In nucleotides, the CDR3 is TGTGCCAGCTCCCCCAGGGGGCTTATTCAAGAGACCCAGTACTTC.